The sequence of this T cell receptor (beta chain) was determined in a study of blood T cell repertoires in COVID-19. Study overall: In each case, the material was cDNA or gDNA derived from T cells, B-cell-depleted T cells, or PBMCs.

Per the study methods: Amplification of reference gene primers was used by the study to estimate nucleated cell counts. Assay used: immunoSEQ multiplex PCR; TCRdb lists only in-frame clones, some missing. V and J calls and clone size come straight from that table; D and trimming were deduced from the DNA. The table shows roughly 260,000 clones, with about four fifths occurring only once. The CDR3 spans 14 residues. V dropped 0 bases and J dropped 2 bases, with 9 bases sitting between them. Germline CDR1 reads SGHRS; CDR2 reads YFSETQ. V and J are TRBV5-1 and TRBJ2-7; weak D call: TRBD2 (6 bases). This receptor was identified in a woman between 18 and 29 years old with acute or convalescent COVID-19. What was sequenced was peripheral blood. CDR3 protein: CASSLASAAYEQYF. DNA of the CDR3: TGCGCCAGCAGCTTGGCTAGCGCCGCCTACGAGCAGTACTTC.